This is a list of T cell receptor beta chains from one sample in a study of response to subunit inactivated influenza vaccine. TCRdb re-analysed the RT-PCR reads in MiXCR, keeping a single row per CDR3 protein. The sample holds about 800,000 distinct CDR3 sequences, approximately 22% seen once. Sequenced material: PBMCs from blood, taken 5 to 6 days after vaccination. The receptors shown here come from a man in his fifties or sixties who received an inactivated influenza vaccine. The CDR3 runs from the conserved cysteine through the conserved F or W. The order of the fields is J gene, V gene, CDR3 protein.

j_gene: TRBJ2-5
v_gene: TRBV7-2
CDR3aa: CASSLKMHQETQYF

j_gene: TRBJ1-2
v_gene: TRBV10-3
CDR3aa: CAISEVLGQMLYGYTF

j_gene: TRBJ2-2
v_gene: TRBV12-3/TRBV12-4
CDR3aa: CASSLIGPGGRELFF

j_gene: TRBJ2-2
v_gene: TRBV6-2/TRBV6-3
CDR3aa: CASSYSRPGAGELFF

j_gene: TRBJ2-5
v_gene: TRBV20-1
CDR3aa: CSASTSGRGETQYF

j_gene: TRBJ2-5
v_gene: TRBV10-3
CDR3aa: CAISESGRGQETQYF

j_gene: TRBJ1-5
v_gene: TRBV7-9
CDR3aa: CASGTGRNQPQHF

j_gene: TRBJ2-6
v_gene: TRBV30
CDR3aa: CAWSTGVGANVLTF

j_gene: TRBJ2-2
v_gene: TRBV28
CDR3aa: CASSFRVRGTGELFF

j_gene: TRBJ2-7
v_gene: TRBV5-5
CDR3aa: CASSLEGLPHEQYF

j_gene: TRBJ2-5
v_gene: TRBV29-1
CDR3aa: CSVELAGGGETQYF

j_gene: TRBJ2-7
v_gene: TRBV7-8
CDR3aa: CASSFWAVAYEQYF

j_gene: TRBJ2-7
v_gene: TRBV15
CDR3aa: CATAVDRYEQYF

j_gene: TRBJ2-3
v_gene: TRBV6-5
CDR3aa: CASSYSIPVGGLGTDTQYF

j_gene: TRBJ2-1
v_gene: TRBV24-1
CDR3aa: CATSDDGGSFYNEQFF